The 9 T cell receptor beta chains below were found in one sample sequenced in a study of vaccination and CD4 T cells after COVID-19. Treatment denoted: 10-day PBMC culture with coronavirus spike peptide pools or control peptides (ViraFEST assay). Sequencing of the DNA from cultured CD4+ T cells was carried out with the Oncomine TCR Beta short-read assay. TCRdb called the PCR reads again in MiXCR, with one record for every CDR3 protein. The sample consists of about 16,000 distinct CDR3 sequences, about a third of them appearing once. For these TCRs, the target antigens are not known. Sequencing was carried out using cultured CD4+ T cells from blood. The origin of the receptors is a human donor with COVID-19.

The V call is TRBV7-2, the J call TRBJ2-3; 10 nucleotides agree with TRBD2. The CDR3 contains 18 residues. Trimming at V came to 2 bases and at J to 2 bases, leaving 10 bases not matched to a gene. CDR1 SGHTA and CDR2 FQGNSA come from the germline V gene. CDR3 protein: CASSLSGSSGGFTDTQYF. In DNA form, the CDR3 reads TGTGCCAGCAGCTTAAGTGGATCTAGCGGGGGATTCACAGATACGCAGTATTTT.

Only one count was recorded for this clonotype. This rearrangement joins TRBV18 to TRBJ1-2; possible D gene TRBD1, 6 bases. Trimming removed 2 bases at V and 4 bases at J, with 11 bases between. The CDR3 consists of 14 residues. Germline CDR1 is KGHSH and CDR2 is LQKENI. The chain's CDR3 is CASSPEGGGYGYTF. CDR3 DNA: TGTGCCAGCTCACCAGAGGGGGGAGGCTATGGCTACACCTTC.

This chain links TRBV5-1 with TRBJ1-2; TRBD1 agrees at 7 bases. Trimming cost V 0 bases and J 6 bases; bases outside gene matches: 8. Germline CDR1 reads SGHRS; CDR2 reads YFSETQ. This CDR3 has 15 residues. The CDR3 region is CASSLGSTGTHGYTF. The DNA of the CDR3 is TGCGCCAGCAGCTTGGGATCGACAGGGACCCATGGCTACACCTTC.

The J gene is TRBJ2-2, the V gene TRBV6-2 or TRBV6-3; D possibly corresponds to TRBD1 (6 bases). Germline CDR1 reads MNHEY; CDR2 reads SVGEGT. Trimming left V 10 bases short and J 0 bases short, with 9 bases between. The CDR3 is 13 residues long. The CDR3 is CATKGANTGELFF. The CDR3 DNA is TGTGCCACCAAGGGGGCGAACACCGGGGAGCTGTTTTTT.

The CDR3 loop reads CSARTRGNNSPLHF. CDR3 DNA: TGCAGTGCGCGAACACGGGGCAATAATTCACCCCTCCACTTT. The gene calls are TRBV20-1 and TRBJ1-6, with a tentative D call TRBD1 (5 bases). Germline CDR1 reads DFQATT; CDR2 reads SNEGSKA (reference sequence). V dropped 6 bases and J dropped 5 bases, with 14 bases sitting between them. The CDR3 is 14 amino acids.

The V call is TRBV7-6, the J call TRBJ2-5, with 10 bases lining up with TRBD2. Looked up from germline, CDR1 is SGHVS and CDR2 is FNYEAQ. This CDR3 has 15 residues. V lost 6 bases, J lost 2 bases, and 6 bases stayed unmatched. CDR3 nucleotides: TGTGCCAGCAGTACACTAGCGGGGAGACAAGAGACCCAGTACTTC. Encoded protein: CASSTLAGRQETQYF. Together with reference TRBV7-6 and TRBJ2-5, the CDR3 gives the full variable domain: GAGVSQSPRYKVTKRGQDVALRCDPISGHVSLYWYRQALGQGPEFLTYFNYEAQQDKSGLPNDRFSAERPEGSISTLTIQRTEQRDSAMYRCASSTLAGRQETQYFGPGTRLLVL.

This clonotype appeared a few times. The chain couples TRBV24-1 to TRBJ2-7; 7 positions match TRBD2. CDR3 length: 11 residues. V lost 6 bases to trimming and J lost 6 bases; unmatched junction nucleotides: 1. Germline V gene lookup returns CDR1 KGHDR and CDR2 SFDVKD. The CDR3 spells CATSWGGEQYF. The CDR3 DNA reads as TGTGCCACCAGTTGGGGGGGCGAGCAGTACTTC.

This clonotype was picked up a small number of times. The rearrangement uses TRBV6-2 or TRBV6-3 and TRBJ1-1, with D possibly matching TRBD1 (6 bases). Germline V gene data show CDR1 as MNHEY and CDR2 as SVGEGT. This CDR3 contains 13 residues. V lost 7 bases and J 6 bases, leaving 15 bases between the germline ends. The CDR3, as DNA: TGTGCCAGCACCCTAGGGGGGGCGCCTGAAGCTTTCTTT. As protein: CASTLGGAPEAFF.

The chain employs TRBV11-3 and TRBJ2-3; 11 positions agree with TRBD1. The germline V gene has CDR1 SGHNT and CDR2 YENEEA. After removal of 2 bases from V and 4 bases from J, the junction contained 8 bases not matched to a gene. The length of the CDR3 is 17 residues. CDR3 sequence: CASSLRGGTGGSDTQYF. DNA of the CDR3: TGTGCCAGCAGCTTACGTGGAGGGACAGGGGGATCAGATACGCAGTATTTT.